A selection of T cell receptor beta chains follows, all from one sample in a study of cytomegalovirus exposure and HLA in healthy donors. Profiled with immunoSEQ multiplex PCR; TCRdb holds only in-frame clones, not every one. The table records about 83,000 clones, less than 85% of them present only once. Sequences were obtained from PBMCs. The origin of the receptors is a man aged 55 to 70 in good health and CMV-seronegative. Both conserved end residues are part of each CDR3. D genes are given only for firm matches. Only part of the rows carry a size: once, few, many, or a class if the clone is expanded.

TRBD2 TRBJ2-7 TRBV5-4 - TGTGCCAGCAGCTCAAAGCGGGGGGTCAGCGACGAGCAGTACTTC CASSSKRGVSDEQYF
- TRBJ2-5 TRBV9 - TGTGCCAGCAGCGTAGCTGCGGGGGCGGGAGAGACCCAGTACTTC CASSVAAGAGETQYF
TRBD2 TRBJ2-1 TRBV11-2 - TGTGCCAGCAGCTTAGGGACTAGCGAGAGCAATGAGCAGTTCTTC CASSLGTSESNEQFF
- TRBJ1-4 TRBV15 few TGTGCCACCAGCAGAGATCGGTCGCCCTTGTTTTTT CATSRDRSPLFF
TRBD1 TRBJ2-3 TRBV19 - TGTGCCAGTAGTATAGATCGTGGGACAGAGACAGATACGCAGTATTTT CASSIDRGTETDTQYF
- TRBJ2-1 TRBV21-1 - TGTGCCAGCAGCAAAAGTAGCGGGGGGGGGTTCTTC CASSKSSGGGFF
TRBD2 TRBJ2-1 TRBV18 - TGTGCCAGCTCGGGGGGGGTTTCTAGCTCCTACAATGAGCAGTTCTTC CASSGGVSSSYNEQFF
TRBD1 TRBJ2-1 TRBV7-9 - TGTTCCAGCAGCAACTCCGGGACAGGGGTTGATGAGCAGTTCTTC CSSSNSGTGVDEQFF
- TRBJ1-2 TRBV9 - TGTGCCAGCAGCCCAAATCAATTTGGCTACACCTTC CASSPNQFGYTF
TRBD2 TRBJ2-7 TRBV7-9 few TGTGCCAGCAGCTGGACTAGCGGCTCCTACGAGCAGTACTTC CASSWTSGSYEQYF
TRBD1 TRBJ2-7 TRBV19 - TGTGCCAGTAGTCATGACAGGGTCGATCCCGAGCAGTACTTC CASSHDRVDPEQYF
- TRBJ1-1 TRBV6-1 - TGTGCCAGCAGTGAAAGGGGTCAGGCAATTGGGGTTTTGACTGAAGCTTTCTTT CASSERGQAIGVLTEAFF
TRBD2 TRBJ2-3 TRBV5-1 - TGCGCCAGTTCTAGCGGGAGCACAGATACGCAGTATTTT CASSSGSTDTQYF
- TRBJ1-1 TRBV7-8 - TGTGCCAGCAGCGTGGGACTCCCGAGCCTGAACACTGAAGCTTTCTTT CASSVGLPSLNTEAFF
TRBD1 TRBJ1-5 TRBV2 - TGTGCCAGCAGTCCCGGGACAGGCAATCAGCCCCAGCATTTT CASSPGTGNQPQHF